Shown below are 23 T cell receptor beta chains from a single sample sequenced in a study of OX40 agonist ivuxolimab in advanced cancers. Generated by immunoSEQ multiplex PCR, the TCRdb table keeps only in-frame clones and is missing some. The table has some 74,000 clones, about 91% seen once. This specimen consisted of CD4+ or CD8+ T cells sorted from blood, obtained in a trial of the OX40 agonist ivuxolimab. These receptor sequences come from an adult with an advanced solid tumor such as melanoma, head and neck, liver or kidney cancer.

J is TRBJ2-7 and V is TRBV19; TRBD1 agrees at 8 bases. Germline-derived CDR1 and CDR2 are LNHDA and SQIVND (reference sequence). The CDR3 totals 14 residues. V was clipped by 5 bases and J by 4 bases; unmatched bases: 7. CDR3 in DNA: TGTGCCAGTAGTGCGGACAGGGCCAGTTACGAGCAGTACTTC. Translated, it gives CASSADRASYEQYF. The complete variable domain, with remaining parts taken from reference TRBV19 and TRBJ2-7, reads DGGITQSPKYLFRKEGQNVTLSCEQNLNHDAMYWYRQDPGQGLRLIYYSQIVNDFQKGDIAEGYSVSREKKESFPLTVTSAQKNPTAFYLCASSADRASYEQYFGPGTRLTVT.

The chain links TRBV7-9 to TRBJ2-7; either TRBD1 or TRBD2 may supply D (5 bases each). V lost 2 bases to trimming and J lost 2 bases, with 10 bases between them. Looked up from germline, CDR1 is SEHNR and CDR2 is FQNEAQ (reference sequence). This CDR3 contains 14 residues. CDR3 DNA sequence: TGTGCCAGCAGCTTACTGGGGGTCCCCTACGAGCAGTACTTC. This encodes CASSLLGVPYEQYF.

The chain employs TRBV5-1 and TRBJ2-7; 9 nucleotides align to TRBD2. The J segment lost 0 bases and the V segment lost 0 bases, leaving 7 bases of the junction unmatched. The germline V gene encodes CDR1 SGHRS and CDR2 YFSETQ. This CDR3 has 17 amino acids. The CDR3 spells CASSLVSSGTSSYEQYF. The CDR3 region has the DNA TGCGCCAGCAGCTTGGTGTCTAGCGGGACTAGCTCCTACGAGCAGTACTTC.

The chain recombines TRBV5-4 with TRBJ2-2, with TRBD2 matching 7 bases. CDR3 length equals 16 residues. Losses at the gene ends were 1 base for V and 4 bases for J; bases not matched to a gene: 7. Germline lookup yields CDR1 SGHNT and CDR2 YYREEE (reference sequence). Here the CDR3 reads CASSLMRERSTGELFF. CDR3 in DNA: TGTGCCAGCAGCTTGATGCGGGAGCGGTCCACCGGGGAGCTGTTTTTT.

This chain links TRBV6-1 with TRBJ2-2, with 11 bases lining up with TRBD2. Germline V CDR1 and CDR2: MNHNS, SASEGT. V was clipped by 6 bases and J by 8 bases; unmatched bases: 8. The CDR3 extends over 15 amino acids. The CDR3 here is CASRRTSGSMGELFF. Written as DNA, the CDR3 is TGTGCCAGCAGACGAACTAGCGGGAGTATGGGGGAGCTGTTTTTT.

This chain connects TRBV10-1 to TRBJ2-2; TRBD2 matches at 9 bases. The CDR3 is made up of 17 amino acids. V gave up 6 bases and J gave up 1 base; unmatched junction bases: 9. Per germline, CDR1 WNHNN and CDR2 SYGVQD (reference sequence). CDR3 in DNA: TGCGCCAGCAGCGGGAGATTGACTAGCGGGAACACCGGGGAGCTGTTTTTT. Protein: CASSGRLTSGNTGELFF.

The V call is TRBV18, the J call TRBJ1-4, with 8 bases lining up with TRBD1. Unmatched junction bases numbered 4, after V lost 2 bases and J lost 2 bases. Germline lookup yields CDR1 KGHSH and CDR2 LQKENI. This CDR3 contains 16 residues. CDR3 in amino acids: CASSPRQGATNEKLFF. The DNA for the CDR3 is TGTGCCAGCTCACCAAGGCAGGGGGCGACTAATGAAAAACTGTTTTTT.

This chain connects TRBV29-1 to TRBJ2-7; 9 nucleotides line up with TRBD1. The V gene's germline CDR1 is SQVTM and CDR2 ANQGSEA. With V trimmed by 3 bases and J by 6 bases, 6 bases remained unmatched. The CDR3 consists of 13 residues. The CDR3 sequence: CSVEITGGGEQYF. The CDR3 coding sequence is TGCAGCGTTGAGATTACAGGGGGCGGCGAGCAGTACTTC.

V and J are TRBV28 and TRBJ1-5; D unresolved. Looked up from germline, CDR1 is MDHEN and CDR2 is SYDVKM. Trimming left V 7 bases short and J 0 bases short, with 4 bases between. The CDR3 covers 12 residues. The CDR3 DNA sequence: TGTGCCAGCACCTATAGCAATCAGCCCCAGCATTTT. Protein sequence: CASTYSNQPQHF.

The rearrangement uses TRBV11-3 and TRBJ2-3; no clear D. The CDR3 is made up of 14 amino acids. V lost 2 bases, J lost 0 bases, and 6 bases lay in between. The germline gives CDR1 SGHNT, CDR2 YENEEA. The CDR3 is CASSLSGSTDTQYF. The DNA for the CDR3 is TGTGCCAGCAGCTTATCCGGGAGCACAGATACGCAGTATTTT.

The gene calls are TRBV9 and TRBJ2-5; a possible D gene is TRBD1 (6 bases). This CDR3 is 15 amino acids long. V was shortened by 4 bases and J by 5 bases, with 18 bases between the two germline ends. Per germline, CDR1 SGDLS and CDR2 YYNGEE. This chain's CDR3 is CASSLGQLGRETQYF. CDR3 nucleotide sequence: TGTGCCAGCAGCCTCGGACAGTTAGGGCGGGAGACCCAGTACTTC.

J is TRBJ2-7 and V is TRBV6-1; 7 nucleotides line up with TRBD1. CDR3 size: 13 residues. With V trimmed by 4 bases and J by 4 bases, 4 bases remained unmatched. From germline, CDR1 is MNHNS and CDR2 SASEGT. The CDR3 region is CASSVQGKYEQYF. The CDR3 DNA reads TGTGCCAGCAGTGTACAGGGGAAGTACGAGCAGTACTTC.

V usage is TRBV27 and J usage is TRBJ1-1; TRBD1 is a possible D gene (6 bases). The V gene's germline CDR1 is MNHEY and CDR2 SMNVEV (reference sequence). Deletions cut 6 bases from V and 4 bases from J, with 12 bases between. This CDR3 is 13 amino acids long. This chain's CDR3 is CASSGQFRTEAFF. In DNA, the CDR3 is TGTGCCAGCAGCGGACAGTTCCGCACTGAAGCTTTCTTT.

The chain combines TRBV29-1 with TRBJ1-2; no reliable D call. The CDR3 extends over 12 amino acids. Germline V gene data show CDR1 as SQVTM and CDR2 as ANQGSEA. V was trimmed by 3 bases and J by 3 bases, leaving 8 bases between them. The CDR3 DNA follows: TGCAGCGTTGATGGAGCCCACTATGGCTACACCTTC. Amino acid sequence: CSVDGAHYGYTF. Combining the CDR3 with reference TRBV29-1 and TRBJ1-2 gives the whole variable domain SAVISQKPSRDICQRGTSLTIQCQVDSQVTMMFWYRQQPGQSLTLIATANQGSEATYESGFVIDKFPISRPNLTFSTLTVSNMSPEDSSIYLCSVDGAHYGYTFGSGTRLTVV.

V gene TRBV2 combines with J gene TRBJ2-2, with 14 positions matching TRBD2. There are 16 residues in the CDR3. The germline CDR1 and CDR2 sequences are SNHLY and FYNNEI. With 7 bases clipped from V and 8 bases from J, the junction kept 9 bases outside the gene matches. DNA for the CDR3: TGTGCCAGCACCAAGACTAGCGGGAGGGCCGTTGGGGAGCTGTTTTTT. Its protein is CASTKTSGRAVGELFF. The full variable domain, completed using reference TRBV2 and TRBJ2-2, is EPEVTQTPSHQVTQMGQEVILRCVPISNHLYFYWYRQILGQKVEFLVSFYNNEISEKSEIFDDQFSVERPDGSNFTLKIRSTKLEDSAMYFCASTKTSGRAVGELFFGEGSRLTVL.

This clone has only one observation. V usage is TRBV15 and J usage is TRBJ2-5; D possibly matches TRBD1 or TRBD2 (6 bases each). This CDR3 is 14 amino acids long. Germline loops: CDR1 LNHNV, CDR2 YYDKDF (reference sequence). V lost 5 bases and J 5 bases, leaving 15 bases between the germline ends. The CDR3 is CATSYRTGRETQYF. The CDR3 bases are TGTGCCACCAGCTACAGAACAGGGAGGGAGACCCAGTACTTC.

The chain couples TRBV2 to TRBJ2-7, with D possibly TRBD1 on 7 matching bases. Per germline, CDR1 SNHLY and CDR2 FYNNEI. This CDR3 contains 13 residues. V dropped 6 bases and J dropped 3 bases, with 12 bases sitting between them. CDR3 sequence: CASRQGGFYEQYF. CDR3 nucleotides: TGTGCCAGCAGGCAGGGGGGTTTCTACGAGCAGTACTTC.

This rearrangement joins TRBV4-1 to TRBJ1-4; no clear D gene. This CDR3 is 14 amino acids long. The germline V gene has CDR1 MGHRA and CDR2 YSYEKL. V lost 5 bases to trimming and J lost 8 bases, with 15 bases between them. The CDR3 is CASSAQGTREKLFF. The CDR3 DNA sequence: TGCGCCAGCAGCGCTCAAGGAACACGGGAAAAACTGTTTTTT.

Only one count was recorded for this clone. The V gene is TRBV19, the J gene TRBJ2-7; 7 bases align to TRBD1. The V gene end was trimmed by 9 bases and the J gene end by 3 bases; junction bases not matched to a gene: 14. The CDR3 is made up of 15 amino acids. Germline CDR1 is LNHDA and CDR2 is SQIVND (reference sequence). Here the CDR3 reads CASQTQGTENYEQYF. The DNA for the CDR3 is TGTGCCAGCCAAACCCAGGGGACAGAGAACTACGAGCAGTACTTC. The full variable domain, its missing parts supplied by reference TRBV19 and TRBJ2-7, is DGGITQSPKYLFRKEGQNVTLSCEQNLNHDAMYWYRQDPGQGLRLIYYSQIVNDFQKGDIAEGYSVSREKKESFPLTVTSAQKNPTAFYLCASQTQGTENYEQYFGPGTRLTVT.

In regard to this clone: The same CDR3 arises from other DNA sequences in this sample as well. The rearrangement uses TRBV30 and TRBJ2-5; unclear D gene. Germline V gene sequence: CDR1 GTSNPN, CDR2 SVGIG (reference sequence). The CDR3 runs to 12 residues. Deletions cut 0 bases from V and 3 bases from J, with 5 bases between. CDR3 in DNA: TGTGCCTGGAGTGTTTCGAAAGAGACCCAGTACTTC. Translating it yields CAWSVSKETQYF. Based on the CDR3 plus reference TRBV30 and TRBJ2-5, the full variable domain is SQTIHQWPATLVQPVGSPLSLECTVEGTSNPNLYWYRQAAGRGLQLLFYSVGIGQISSEVPQNLSASRPQDRQFILSSKKLLLSDSGFYLCAWSVSKETQYFGPGTRLLVL.

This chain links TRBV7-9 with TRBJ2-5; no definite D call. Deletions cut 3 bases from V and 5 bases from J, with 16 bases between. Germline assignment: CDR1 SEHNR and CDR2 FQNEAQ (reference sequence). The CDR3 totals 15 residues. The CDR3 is CASSFPGSSGETQYF. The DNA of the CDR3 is TGTGCCAGCAGCTTCCCCGGGTCTAGTGGGGAGACCCAGTACTTC.

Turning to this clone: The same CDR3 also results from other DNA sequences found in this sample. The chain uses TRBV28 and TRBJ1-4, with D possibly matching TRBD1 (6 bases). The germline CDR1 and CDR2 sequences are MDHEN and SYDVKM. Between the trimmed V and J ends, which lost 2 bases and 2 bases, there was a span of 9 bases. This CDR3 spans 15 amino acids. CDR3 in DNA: TGTGCCAGCAGTTTAGGGGGGCGCACTAATGAAAAACTGTTTTTT. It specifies CASSLGGRTNEKLFF.

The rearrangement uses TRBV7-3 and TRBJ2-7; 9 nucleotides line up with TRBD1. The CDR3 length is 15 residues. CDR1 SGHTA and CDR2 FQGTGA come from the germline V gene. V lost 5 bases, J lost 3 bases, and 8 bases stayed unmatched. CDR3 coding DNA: TGTGCCAGCAGCCCCATTGGGACAGGGATCTACGAGCAGTACTTC. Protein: CASSPIGTGIYEQYF.